This TCR beta chain was obtained from a study of metastatic and nonmetastatic thyroid tumors. Study-wide background: Repertoires of blood and of tissue (tumor or nodule) from malignant and benign thyroid patients were compared.

Original processing methods: In papillary thyroid cancer, a distant-metastasis classifier was built using CDR3 differences across clinicopathological groups. MiXCR was used by TCRdb to re-call the PCR reads. TCRdb's processing, not the authors' own work, is the source of the V and J calls. The sample shows tens of thousands of clones, 20% to 25% of them seen only once. About this clone itself: Its antigen is undetermined.

Study-level findings and limits: Malignant thyroid tumors reportedly had TCR beta diversity that was significantly higher than in benign nodules, in blood and tumor.

The trim removed 6 bases at V and 5 bases at J, leaving 7 bases unmatched. From germline, CDR1 is DFQATT and CDR2 SNEGSKA (reference sequence). The CDR3 contains 14 residues. Nobody among the patients had been given any treatment before thyroid surgery. The TCR originated in a female donor with papillary thyroid cancer or a benign thyroid nodule (not recorded which). Some clones in this sample may be carry-over from other donors' samples. The sequencing sample was made of blood. The chain employs TRBV20-1 and TRBJ2-7; 13 bases match TRBD2. CDR3 region: CSAPGLAGVHEQYF. The DNA of the CDR3 is TGCAGTGCGCCAGGACTAGCGGGAGTCCACGAGCAGTACTTC.